This is a list of T cell receptor beta chains from one sample in a study of spatial heterogeneity in lung cancer. One entry per CDR3 protein results from TCRdb running MiXCR on the 5' RACE reads. The table includes around 30,000 distinct CDR3 sequences, under 7% detected once. The starting material was PBMCs, obtained at follow-up. Receptors originate from a male donor with early-stage non-small cell lung cancer. Each CDR3 is given with its conserved first and last residue. Fields, in order: clone size, J gene, D gene, V gene, CDR3 DNA, CDR3 protein. The D gene is left open where the match is weak. Clone size appears in some rows only: once, few, many, or a class for an expanded clone.

clone size: -; J gene: TRBJ2-1; D gene: TRBD2; V gene: TRBV24-1; CDR3 DNA: TGTGCCACCAGTGCCCCGACTAGCGGATCATACAATGAGCAGTTCTTC; CDR3 protein: CATSAPTSGSYNEQFF
clone size: few; J gene: TRBJ2-4; D gene: -; V gene: TRBV5-1; CDR3 DNA: TGCGCCAGCAGCCCCCGGGACACTCAACAGGGCCACCTCCTAGCCAAAAACATTCAGTACTTC; CDR3 protein: CASSPRDTQQGHLLAKNIQYF
clone size: -; J gene: TRBJ2-3; D gene: TRBD2; V gene: TRBV7-6; CDR3 DNA: TGTGCCAGCAGACAACCGGGACTAGCGGGAGTAGGCACAGATACGCAGTATTTT; CDR3 protein: CASRQPGLAGVGTDTQYF
clone size: many; J gene: TRBJ2-1; D gene: -; V gene: TRBV4-3; CDR3 DNA: TGCGCCAGCAGCCAAGATTCAGGGTCTAACCTCAATGAGCAGTTCTTC; CDR3 protein: CASSQDSGSNLNEQFF
clone size: many; J gene: TRBJ1-4; D gene: TRBD1; V gene: TRBV30; CDR3 DNA: TGTGCCTGGACCAGGACAGGGGCAACTAATGAAAAACTGTTTTTT; CDR3 protein: CAWTRTGATNEKLFF
clone size: -; J gene: TRBJ2-2; D gene: -; V gene: TRBV5-1; CDR3 DNA: TGCGCCACCCGAAGGGACGGGAGCAACACCGGGGAGCTGTTTTTT; CDR3 protein: CATRRDGSNTGELFF
clone size: many; J gene: TRBJ2-1; D gene: TRBD2; V gene: TRBV5-1; CDR3 DNA: TGCGCCAGCAGCACGCGTCCCGGGACTAGCGGTTACAATGAGCAGTTCTTC; CDR3 protein: CASSTRPGTSGYNEQFF
clone size: many; J gene: TRBJ2-5; D gene: TRBD2; V gene: TRBV25-1; CDR3 DNA: TGTGCCAGCAGTGAACCAGCGGGAGCCGGGGAGACCCAGTACTTC; CDR3 protein: CASSEPAGAGETQYF
clone size: few; J gene: TRBJ1-1; D gene: -; V gene: TRBV11-1; CDR3 DNA: TGTGCCAGCAGCTTAGTCGAGGGAGGGACTGAAGCTTTCTTT; CDR3 protein: CASSLVEGGTEAFF
clone size: many; J gene: TRBJ2-3; D gene: -; V gene: TRBV4-3; CDR3 DNA: TGCGCCAGCAGCCAAGATCCCAGCACAGATACGCAGTATTTT; CDR3 protein: CASSQDPSTDTQYF
clone size: many; J gene: TRBJ2-6; D gene: TRBD1; V gene: TRBV5-4; CDR3 DNA: TGTGCCAGCAGTCTCGGACAGGGACCTGGGGCCAACGTCCTGACTTTC; CDR3 protein: CASSLGQGPGANVLTF
clone size: many; J gene: TRBJ2-2; D gene: -; V gene: TRBV7-9; CDR3 DNA: TGTGCCAGCAGCTTAGCGGGCGCCGGGGAGCTGTTTTTT; CDR3 protein: CASSLAGAGELFF
clone size: many; J gene: TRBJ2-3; D gene: TRBD2; V gene: TRBV12-3/TRBV12-4; CDR3 DNA: TGTGCCAGCAGTTTAAGGGCGGGAGACACAGATACGCAGTATTTT; CDR3 protein: CASSLRAGDTDTQYF
clone size: many; J gene: TRBJ1-2; D gene: TRBD1; V gene: TRBV11-2; CDR3 DNA: TGTGCCAGCAGCCCTGTGACGACAGGGGATGGCTACACCTTC; CDR3 protein: CASSPVTTGDGYTF
clone size: many; J gene: TRBJ2-3; D gene: -; V gene: TRBV5-4; CDR3 DNA: TGTGCCAGCAGCTCCGCTCGGTCGCCTACAGATACGCAGTATTTT; CDR3 protein: CASSSARSPTDTQYF
clone size: many; J gene: TRBJ2-3; D gene: TRBD1; V gene: TRBV27; CDR3 DNA: TGTGCCAGCAGAACAGGGGCCCGCACAGATACGCAGTATTTT; CDR3 protein: CASRTGARTDTQYF
clone size: -; J gene: TRBJ2-1; D gene: -; V gene: TRBV7-9; CDR3 DNA: TGTGCCAGCAGCTCGATCCCTAAAGGTGAGCAGTTCTTC; CDR3 protein: CASSSIPKGEQFF
clone size: many; J gene: TRBJ1-2; D gene: TRBD1; V gene: TRBV4-3; CDR3 DNA: TGCGCCAGCAGCCAAGATTTGGGACAGGAGTACTATGGCTACACCTTC; CDR3 protein: CASSQDLGQEYYGYTF
clone size: few; J gene: TRBJ2-3; D gene: -; V gene: TRBV7-3; CDR3 DNA: TGTGCCAGCAGCTTGTGGGGCACAGATACGCAGTATTTT; CDR3 protein: CASSLWGTDTQYF
clone size: few; J gene: TRBJ1-6; D gene: -; V gene: TRBV6-1; CDR3 DNA: TGTGCCAGCAGTGACCAACTGGATTCACCCCTCCACTTT; CDR3 protein: CASSDQLDSPLHF
clone size: many; J gene: TRBJ1-1; D gene: -; V gene: TRBV6-6; CDR3 DNA: TGTGCCAGCAGAAGGGAAACTGTCACTGAAGCTTTCTTT; CDR3 protein: CASRRETVTEAFF
clone size: few; J gene: TRBJ1-2; D gene: -; V gene: TRBV29-1; CDR3 DNA: TGCAGCGTTGTGGAGGCTATCGGGGGCGGCTACACCTTC; CDR3 protein: CSVVEAIGGGYTF
clone size: many; J gene: TRBJ1-5; D gene: -; V gene: TRBV12-3/TRBV12-4; CDR3 DNA: TGTGCCAGCACTGCCCCGGCCGGAACTCAGCCCCAGCATTTT; CDR3 protein: CASTAPAGTQPQHF
clone size: many; J gene: TRBJ1-4; D gene: -; V gene: TRBV12-3/TRBV12-4; CDR3 DNA: TGTGCCAGCAGTTGGGGCTTAAAAGAAAAACTGTTTTTT; CDR3 protein: CASSWGLKEKLFF
clone size: many; J gene: TRBJ2-7; D gene: TRBD1; V gene: TRBV20-1; CDR3 DNA: TGCAGTGCTACCGGACAGGCCTACGAGCAGTACTTC; CDR3 protein: CSATGQAYEQYF
clone size: many; J gene: TRBJ2-3; D gene: TRBD2; V gene: TRBV9; CDR3 DNA: TGTGCCAGCAGCGCGAGTAGCGGGAGAACCACAGATACGCAGTATTTT; CDR3 protein: CASSASSGRTTDTQYF
clone size: many; J gene: TRBJ1-3; D gene: TRBD1; V gene: TRBV9; CDR3 DNA: TGTGCCAGCAGCACTCAGGGGACAGCGGGAAACACCATATATTTT; CDR3 protein: CASSTQGTAGNTIYF
clone size: few; J gene: TRBJ1-4; D gene: TRBD1; V gene: TRBV12-3/TRBV12-4; CDR3 DNA: TGTGCCAGCAGTTTGACAGGGGGCCATGAAAAACTGTTTTTT; CDR3 protein: CASSLTGGHEKLFF
clone size: few; J gene: TRBJ1-2; D gene: -; V gene: TRBV6-2/TRBV6-3; CDR3 DNA: TGTGCCAGCACTCGCCTTCCGACCTATGGCTACACCTTC; CDR3 protein: CASTRLPTYGYTF
clone size: many; J gene: TRBJ2-1; D gene: TRBD2; V gene: TRBV5-8; CDR3 DNA: TGTGCCAGCAGCTTGGACGACGGCGGGAGCAGACACAATGAGCAGTTCTTC; CDR3 protein: CASSLDDGGSRHNEQFF
clone size: many; J gene: TRBJ2-1; D gene: -; V gene: TRBV7-3; CDR3 DNA: TGTGCCAGCAGCTTAGATGTCTACAATGAGCAGTTCTTC; CDR3 protein: CASSLDVYNEQFF
clone size: many; J gene: TRBJ2-2; D gene: -; V gene: TRBV11-2; CDR3 DNA: TGTGCCAGCAGTTTGCCGGGACCCGGGGAGCTGTTTTTT; CDR3 protein: CASSLPGPGELFF
clone size: -; J gene: TRBJ1-4; D gene: -; V gene: TRBV5-3; CDR3 DNA: TGTGCCAGAAGCCCTCGACCGGCTGGGTTCGAAAAACTGTTTTTT; CDR3 protein: CARSPRPAGFEKLFF
clone size: many; J gene: TRBJ2-1; D gene: TRBD2; V gene: TRBV20-1; CDR3 DNA: TGCAGTGCTACCGGTAGCGGGCCCTACAATGAGCAGTTCTTC; CDR3 protein: CSATGSGPYNEQFF
clone size: many; J gene: TRBJ2-3; D gene: TRBD1; V gene: TRBV20-1; CDR3 DNA: TGCAGTGCTAGAACAGGGGGAAACACAGATACGCAGTATTTT; CDR3 protein: CSARTGGNTDTQYF
clone size: few; J gene: TRBJ2-3; D gene: TRBD2; V gene: TRBV6-1; CDR3 DNA: TGTGCCAGCAGGATGACTAGCGGGATAGATACGCAGTATTTT; CDR3 protein: CASRMTSGIDTQYF
clone size: few; J gene: TRBJ1-2; D gene: -; V gene: TRBV29-1; CDR3 DNA: TGCAGCGCCGACGACCTCCTAACGGGCTACACCTTC; CDR3 protein: CSADDLLTGYTF
clone size: many; J gene: TRBJ1-1; D gene: -; V gene: TRBV2; CDR3 DNA: TGTGCCAGCAGCTTGTGGGAGGGTCGGGACACTGAAGCTTTCTTT; CDR3 protein: CASSLWEGRDTEAFF
clone size: few; J gene: TRBJ1-2; D gene: -; V gene: TRBV9; CDR3 DNA: TGTGCCAGCAGCGACACAGGACTACATAACTATGGCTACACCTTC; CDR3 protein: CASSDTGLHNYGYTF
clone size: many; J gene: TRBJ2-3; D gene: -; V gene: TRBV18; CDR3 DNA: TGTGCCAGCTCACCACGACAGAAGGGGGAAACAGATACGCAGTATTTT; CDR3 protein: CASSPRQKGETDTQYF
clone size: many; J gene: TRBJ1-1; D gene: TRBD1; V gene: TRBV2; CDR3 DNA: TGTGCCAGCAGAACCGGGACAGTAGTCCCTGAAGCTTTCTTT; CDR3 protein: CASRTGTVVPEAFF
clone size: many; J gene: TRBJ2-2; D gene: TRBD2; V gene: TRBV4-3; CDR3 DNA: TGCGCCAGCAGCCAAGATAGAGTAGCGGGATATACCGGGGAGCTGTTTTTT; CDR3 protein: CASSQDRVAGYTGELFF
clone size: many; J gene: TRBJ1-2; D gene: -; V gene: TRBV7-9; CDR3 DNA: TGTGCCAGCAGCTTAGGGAATAACTATGGCTACACCTTC; CDR3 protein: CASSLGNNYGYTF
clone size: many; J gene: TRBJ2-2; D gene: TRBD1; V gene: TRBV19; CDR3 DNA: TGTGCCAACAGGACAGGTCCCGTAGGGGAGCTGTTTTTT; CDR3 protein: CANRTGPVGELFF
clone size: many; J gene: TRBJ2-1; D gene: TRBD2; V gene: TRBV15; CDR3 DNA: TGTGCCACCAGCAGAGATCTAGCGGGAGAAGACAATGAGCAGTTCTTC; CDR3 protein: CATSRDLAGEDNEQFF
clone size: many; J gene: TRBJ1-5; D gene: -; V gene: TRBV15; CDR3 DNA: TGTGCCACCAGCAGAGATGCGAGGCAGGGTGATCAGCCCCAGCATTTT; CDR3 protein: CATSRDARQGDQPQHF
clone size: -; J gene: TRBJ2-7; D gene: -; V gene: TRBV29-1; CDR3 DNA: TGCAGCGTTATCCAGAACTCCTACGAGCAGTACTTC; CDR3 protein: CSVIQNSYEQYF
clone size: many; J gene: TRBJ1-2; D gene: TRBD1; V gene: TRBV7-9; CDR3 DNA: TGTGCCAGCAGCCCTCAGGGGGCGGACTATGGCTACACCTTC; CDR3 protein: CASSPQGADYGYTF
clone size: -; J gene: TRBJ2-5; D gene: TRBD2; V gene: TRBV11-3; CDR3 DNA: TGTGCCAGCACCAGGGACGGGGGGCAAGAGACCCAGTACTTC; CDR3 protein: CASTRDGGQETQYF
clone size: many; J gene: TRBJ2-6; D gene: -; V gene: TRBV19; CDR3 DNA: TGTGCCAGCGCATCACTCTCTGGGGCCAACGTCCTGACTTTC; CDR3 protein: CASASLSGANVLTF
clone size: many; J gene: TRBJ2-1; D gene: TRBD2; V gene: TRBV13; CDR3 DNA: TGTGCCAGCAGCCTGGGACTACCTTCCTACAATGAGCAGTTCTTC; CDR3 protein: CASSLGLPSYNEQFF
clone size: many; J gene: TRBJ2-3; D gene: -; V gene: TRBV12-3/TRBV12-4; CDR3 DNA: TGTGCCAGCAGTTTCAGGGTGGATACGCAGTATTTT; CDR3 protein: CASSFRVDTQYF
clone size: few; J gene: TRBJ1-2; D gene: -; V gene: TRBV12-3/TRBV12-4; CDR3 DNA: TGTGCCAGCAGTTTACGGGGGCCGGTGAGGGGCTACACCTTC; CDR3 protein: CASSLRGPVRGYTF
clone size: many; J gene: TRBJ1-2; D gene: -; V gene: TRBV21-1; CDR3 DNA: TGTGCCTGTCTCTTAGGGGGACCTAACTATGGCTACACCTTC; CDR3 protein: CACLLGGPNYGYTF
clone size: -; J gene: TRBJ2-1; D gene: -; V gene: TRBV27; CDR3 DNA: TGTGCCAGCAGTTCTGACTCCTACAATGAGCAGTTCTTC; CDR3 protein: CASSSDSYNEQFF
clone size: -; J gene: TRBJ1-5; D gene: -; V gene: TRBV10-3; CDR3 DNA: TGTGCCATCAGTGAGTCTGGGGAAAGCATTCAGCCCCAGCATTTT; CDR3 protein: CAISESGESIQPQHF
clone size: many; J gene: TRBJ2-4; D gene: -; V gene: TRBV30; CDR3 DNA: TGTGCCGAGAGTTCCCAGCGGAGGGACATTCAGTACTTC; CDR3 protein: CAESSQRRDIQYF
clone size: many; J gene: TRBJ1-1; D gene: -; V gene: TRBV7-9; CDR3 DNA: TGTGCCAGCAGTACACAGGGGAACACTGAAGCTTTCTTT; CDR3 protein: CASSTQGNTEAFF
clone size: few; J gene: TRBJ1-5; D gene: -; V gene: TRBV7-2; CDR3 DNA: TGTGCCAGCAACCGACAGCATAGCAATCAGCCCCAGCATTTT; CDR3 protein: CASNRQHSNQPQHF